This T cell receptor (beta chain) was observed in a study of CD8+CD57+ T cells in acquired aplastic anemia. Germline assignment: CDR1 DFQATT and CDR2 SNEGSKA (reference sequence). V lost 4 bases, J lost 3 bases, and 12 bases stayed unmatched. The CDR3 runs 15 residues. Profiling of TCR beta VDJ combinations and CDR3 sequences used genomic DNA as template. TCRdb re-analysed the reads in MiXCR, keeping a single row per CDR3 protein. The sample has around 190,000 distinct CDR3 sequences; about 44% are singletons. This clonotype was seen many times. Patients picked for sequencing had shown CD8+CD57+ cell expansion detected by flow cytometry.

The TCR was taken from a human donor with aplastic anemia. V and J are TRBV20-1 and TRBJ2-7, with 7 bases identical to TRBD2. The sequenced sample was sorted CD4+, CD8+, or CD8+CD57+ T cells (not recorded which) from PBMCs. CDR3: CSATGRGGSSYEQYF. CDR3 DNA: TGCAGTGCTACGGGGAGGGGCGGGAGTAGCTACGAGCAGTACTTC.